This note documents a single TCR beta chain sequence. The V gene's germline CDR1 is MNHEY and CDR2 SMNVEV (reference sequence). Trimming cost V 5 bases and J 1 base, with 18 bases left between them. CDR3 length equals 17 residues. This entry belongs to a study of blood T cell repertoires in COVID-19. Turning to the study itself: There were acute and convalescent COVID-19 samples, and they came from the United States, Italy and Spain. T cells, B-cell-depleted T cells, or PBMCs provided the cDNA or gDNA that served as material.

Original data processing: Amplification from reference gene primers served as the basis for estimated nucleated cell counts. Some clones are missing from TCRdb's copy, which holds only in-frame ones; the method was immunoSEQ multiplex PCR. V, J and clone size are taken as reported in that table, and D and trimming were inferred from the DNA itself. This sample yields a few hundred thousand clones, of which 85% are seen a single time; 3.6% belongs to the top ten. This TCR came from a young woman with acute or convalescent COVID-19. V and J are TRBV27 and TRBJ2-1, with TRBD2 as a possible D gene (6 bases). Sequenced material: peripheral blood. CDR3 DNA: TGTGCCAGCAGTCCGGTCACCGGCGGGGCGTCCTACAATGAGCAGTTCTTC. Translation gives CASSPVTGGASYNEQFF.